Presented here are 29 T cell receptor beta chains from one specimen sequenced in a study of Graves' ophthalmopathy and Graves' hyperthyroidism. Amplification of the TCR beta CDR3 regions used RNA transcripts (as template). RT-PCR was first run with HTBI primers, then multiplex PCR in a second round. A single record per CDR3 protein comes from TCRdb applying MiXCR to the multiplex PCR reads. The sample carries about 400,000 distinct CDR3 sequences, approximately 16% recorded once. What was sequenced was peripheral blood. The source of these receptors is a woman under 30 with Graves' ophthalmopathy.

This clonotype was observed at least ten times. The chain recombines TRBV4-1 with TRBJ1-1, with 9 bases lining up with TRBD1. Germline-derived CDR1 and CDR2 are MGHRA and YSYEKL. V gave up 1 base and J gave up 4 bases; unmatched junction bases: 4. This CDR3 has 15 amino acids. The CDR3 DNA follows: TGCGCCAGCAGCCAAGCGACAGGGGGGGTCACTGAAGCTTTCTTT. It specifies CASSQATGGVTEAFF.

The chain is built from TRBV6-1 and TRBJ2-7; no definite D call. Looked up from germline, CDR1 is MNHNS and CDR2 is SASEGT. Trimming cost V 7 bases and J 2 bases, with 12 bases left between them. The CDR3 is made up of 13 amino acids. The CDR3 loop reads CASKRGATYEQYF. As DNA, the CDR3 is TGTGCCAGCAAGCGAGGCGCCACCTACGAGCAGTACTTC.

In this sample, this clonotype turned up a few times. This rearrangement joins TRBV24-1 to TRBJ1-1; 8 positions match TRBD1. Germline V gene sequence: CDR1 KGHDR, CDR2 SFDVKD. The CDR3 runs 15 residues. Trimming at V came to 3 bases and at J to 1 base, leaving 3 bases not matched to a gene. The CDR3 loop reads CATSDPGTGNTEAFF. DNA for the CDR3: TGTGCCACCAGTGATCCAGGGACAGGGAACACTGAAGCTTTCTTT.

This clonotype was counted many times. The CDR3 DNA reads as TGTGCCTGGCGACTCGATGCAAGACTAGCGGAGACCCAGTACTTC. Encoded protein: CAWRLDARLAETQYF. The gene calls are TRBV30 and TRBJ2-5, with TRBD2 matching 8 bases. The germline gives CDR1 GTSNPN, CDR2 SVGIG (reference sequence). This CDR3 region has 15 residues. J lost 5 bases, V lost 5 bases, and 13 bases had no gene match.

The table lists this clonotype with many counts. The chain employs TRBV14 and TRBJ1-4; tentative D call: TRBD1 (5 bases). From germline, CDR1 is SGHDN and CDR2 FVKESK. Trimming took off 0 bases at V and 9 bases at J, with 11 bases between the two ends. This CDR3 contains 14 residues. CDR3 bases: TGTGCCAGCAGCCAAGAAGCGGGACTTAAAAAACTGTTTTTT. Protein: CASSQEAGLKKLFF.

This clonotype was observed at least ten times. CDR3 residues: CASRGTGFFHEQYF. CDR3 coding DNA: TGTGCCAGCAGGGGGACAGGGTTTTTCCACGAGCAGTACTTC. This chain uses TRBV6-1 with TRBJ2-7; TRBD1 agrees at 9 bases. The trim removed 6 bases at V and 5 bases at J, leaving 8 bases unmatched. This CDR3 is built from 14 residues. CDR1 and CDR2 (germline): MNHNS, SASEGT.

This clonotype was recorded at least ten times. V gene TRBV3-1 combines with J gene TRBJ2-7; D remains ambiguous. In germline, CDR1 is LGHDT, CDR2 YNNKEL (reference sequence). V was cut by 4 bases and J by 3 bases, with 16 bases left in between. This CDR3 is built from 15 residues. The CDR3 protein is CASSPTGRPFYEQYF. CDR3 DNA sequence: TGTGCCAGCAGCCCCACCGGCAGACCGTTCTACGAGCAGTACTTC.

This clonotype was observed many times. This sequence joins TRBV7-6 and TRBJ1-5; D uncertain. There are 16 residues in the CDR3. Trimming shortened V by 3 bases and J by 2 bases, and 14 bases separated the two germline ends. Germline assignment: CDR1 SGHVS and CDR2 FNYEAQ. CDR3 residues: CASSLGGRRGNQPQHF. The CDR3, as DNA: TGTGCCAGCAGCTTGGGAGGGCGGCGGGGCAATCAGCCCCAGCATTTT.

This clonotype was observed at least ten times. The genes are TRBV10-2 and TRBJ1-2; D unresolved. The germline V and J ends were trimmed by 8 bases and 4 bases, with 11 bases remaining between them. The CDR3 is 12 residues long. Per germline, CDR1 WSHSY and CDR2 SAAADI. The CDR3 protein is CASGPDPYGYTF. As DNA, the CDR3 is TGCGCCAGCGGCCCGGACCCCTATGGCTACACCTTC.

This clonotype was seen repeatedly, ten times or more. The J gene is TRBJ1-6, the V gene TRBV30, with D tentatively TRBD1 (6 bases). Trimming took off 1 base at V and 11 bases at J, with 12 bases between the two ends. CDR3 length: 13 amino acids. Germline-derived CDR1 and CDR2 are GTSNPN and SVGIG (reference sequence). The CDR3 bases are TGTGCCTGGAGTGAACAGGGCGGAACACCCCTCCACTTT. It codes for CAWSEQGGTPLHF.

The chain employs TRBV6-2 or TRBV6-3 and TRBJ1-1; 8 bases are shared with TRBD1. V lost 5 bases, J lost 0 bases, and 14 bases stayed unmatched. The CDR3 extends over 18 amino acids. Germline CDR1 is MNHEY and CDR2 is SVGEGT. CDR3 region: CASSPHRGTFGMNTEAFF. CDR3 sequence (DNA): TGTGCCAGCAGTCCACACAGGGGGACATTTGGGATGAACACTGAAGCTTTCTTT.

This clonotype showed up many times. The gene calls are TRBV28 and TRBJ1-6; D ambiguous. Per germline, CDR1 MDHEN and CDR2 SYDVKM. V lost 3 bases to trimming and J lost 7 bases, with 7 bases between them. The CDR3 spans 13 residues. Here the CDR3 DNA reads TGTGCCAGCAGTTTCGTCGTAAATTCACCCCTCCACTTT. This gives the protein CASSFVVNSPLHF.

This clonotype was observed many times. The DNA for the CDR3 is TGCAGTGACGGAGCTAACTATGGCTACACCTTC. It codes for CSDGANYGYTF. The rearrangement uses TRBV20-1 and TRBJ1-2; unclear D gene. Germline V gene lookup returns CDR1 DFQATT and CDR2 SNEGSKA (reference sequence). V was trimmed by 7 bases and J by 0 bases, leaving 6 bases between them. CDR3 length: 11 residues.

In this sample, this clonotype turned up many times. The chain employs TRBV4-3 and TRBJ1-2; D remains ambiguous. V was trimmed by 1 base and J by 8 bases, leaving 17 bases between them. Germline V gene lookup returns CDR1 LGHNA and CDR2 YSLEER. The CDR3 is made up of 15 amino acids. The CDR3 nucleotides are TGCGCCAGCAGCCAAGTAACCCCCGGGGATAGCGGCTACACCTTC. It codes for CASSQVTPGDSGYTF.

This clonotype was detected many times. J is TRBJ2-2 and V is TRBV12-3 or TRBV12-4; no reliable D call. This CDR3 spans 13 amino acids. Between the trimmed V and J ends, which lost 7 bases and 1 base, there was a span of 7 bases. Here the CDR3 DNA reads TGTGCCAGCACAGGCAGGAACACCGGGGAGCTGTTTTTT. Translated, it gives CASTGRNTGELFF.

This clonotype has a count of ten or more. The chain has TRBV11-2 and TRBJ2-7, with TRBD2 matching over 16 bases. CDR3 size: 16 residues. CDR1 SGHAT and CDR2 FQNNGV come from the germline V gene. After removal of 5 bases from V and 2 bases from J, the junction contained 3 bases not matched to a gene. The CDR3 coding sequence is TGTGCCAGCAGCCCGGGACTAGCGGGAGGGCCCTACGAGCAGTACTTC. Translated: CASSPGLAGGPYEQYF.

This clonotype was seen a handful of times. The gene calls are TRBV3-1 and TRBJ2-2, with 11 bases matching TRBD1. CDR1 is LGHDT, CDR2 YNNKEL, per germline (reference sequence). J gave up 6 bases and V 7 bases, and 4 bases lay outside the gene matches. The CDR3 has 14 amino acids. The CDR3 region is CASTGQGAAGELFF. The CDR3, as DNA: TGTGCCAGCACAGGACAGGGGGCTGCCGGGGAGCTGTTTTTT. Full variable domain (rest looked up from reference TRBV3-1 and TRBJ2-2): DTAVSQTPKYLVTQMGNDKSIKCEQNLGHDTMYWYKQDSKKFLKIMFSYNNKELIINETVPNRFSPKSPDKAHLNLHINSLELGDSAVYFCASTGQGAAGELFFGEGSRLTVL.

This clonotype was found many times. The chain employs TRBV9 and TRBJ2-2; perhaps D is TRBD1 or TRBD2 (5 bases each). Germline CDR1 reads SGDLS; CDR2 reads YYNGEE. The CDR3 totals 16 residues. V lost 1 base and J 1 base, leaving 11 bases between the germline ends. The CDR3 here is CASSVSGAQNTGELFF. CDR3 nucleotide sequence: TGTGCCAGCAGCGTATCCGGGGCACAGAACACCGGGGAGCTGTTTTTT.

The chain combines TRBV6-1 with TRBJ1-5; 7 nucleotides align to TRBD1. The J segment lost 7 bases and the V segment lost 0 bases, leaving 6 bases of the junction unmatched. CDR1 MNHNS and CDR2 SASEGT come from the germline V gene. The CDR3 is 15 residues long. The CDR3 loop is CASSEAAGGGQPQHF. The CDR3, as DNA: TGTGCCAGCAGTGAAGCGGCAGGGGGTGGCCAGCCCCAGCATTTT.

This clonotype turned up a few times. The V gene is TRBV5-1, the J gene TRBJ2-5; 9 bases fit TRBD1. Germline assignment: CDR1 SGHRS and CDR2 YFSETQ. J was trimmed by 2 bases and V by 4 bases; bases with no gene match: 6. The CDR3 spans 15 residues. The CDR3 spells CASSKQTGGQETQYF. The CDR3, as DNA: TGCGCCAGCAGCAAGCAGACAGGGGGACAAGAGACCCAGTACTTC.

The rearrangement uses TRBV20-1 and TRBJ1-1, with unresolved D. The germline V and J ends were trimmed by 2 bases and 2 bases, with 6 bases remaining between them. The CDR3 has 12 residues. From germline, CDR1 is DFQATT and CDR2 SNEGSKA (reference sequence). The CDR3 here is CSARPGNTEAFF. Here the CDR3 DNA reads TGCAGTGCTAGACCGGGAAACACTGAAGCTTTCTTT.

This clonotype came up many times. This sequence joins TRBV7-2 and TRBJ1-6; weak D call: TRBD1 (6 bases). Germline CDR1 reads SGHTA; CDR2 reads FQGNSA. V gave up 1 base and J gave up 10 bases, with 11 bases separating them. The CDR3 contains 14 residues. Here the CDR3 reads CASSLGRGWSPLHF. DNA for the CDR3: TGTGCCAGCAGCTTAGGCAGGGGCTGGTCACCCCTCCACTTT.

The CDR3 DNA reads as TGTGCCAGCACCCCTCTAGGGTTCTCCGAGCAGTACTTC. Its translation is CASTPLGFSEQYF. The gene calls are TRBV12-3 or TRBV12-4 and TRBJ2-7; D is ambiguous. Trimming took off 7 bases at V and 6 bases at J, with 16 bases between the two ends. The CDR3 length is 13 residues.

This clonotype appeared a single time. This may be a read error: a much more frequent sequence differs by one nucleotide. The V call is TRBV12-3 or TRBV12-4, the J call TRBJ2-7, with D perhaps matching TRBD2 (6 bases). The CDR3 is 13 amino acids. V was pared by 6 bases and J by 6 bases, with 15 bases between. The CDR3 sequence is CASSPDGGGEQYF. Written as DNA, the CDR3 is TGTGCCAGCAGCCCCGACGGGGGTGGCGAGCAGTACTTC.

This clonotype was seen only a few times. The chain recombines TRBV6-2 or TRBV6-3 with TRBJ2-2; 14 bases match TRBD2. This CDR3 comprises 19 residues. Germline values: CDR1 MNHEY, CDR2 SVGEGT. Trimming at V came to 2 bases and at J to 4 bases, leaving 9 bases not matched to a gene. Here the CDR3 reads CASSYPPTSGRAFTGELFF. The CDR3 DNA sequence: TGTGCCAGCAGTTACCCCCCGACTAGCGGGAGGGCCTTCACCGGGGAGCTGTTTTTT.

This clonotype was counted many times. V usage is TRBV7-2 and J usage is TRBJ1-4, with D unclear. CDR3 size: 14 residues. Germline V gene data show CDR1 as SGHTA and CDR2 as FQGNSA. The V gene lost 3 bases and the J gene lost 5 bases, with 10 bases spanning the gap. The CDR3 loop reads CASSFASLNEKLFF. The CDR3 region has the DNA TGTGCCAGCAGCTTCGCCAGTCTCAATGAAAAACTGTTTTTT.

Many counts were recorded for this clonotype. The rearrangement joins TRBV11-2 to TRBJ2-5; D possibly uses TRBD1 or TRBD2 (6 bases each). CDR1 is SGHAT and CDR2 is FQNNGV in the germline V gene. The CDR3 consists of 14 residues. Trimming pared 5 bases from V and 2 bases from J, leaving 12 bases between. The CDR3 protein is CASSVRGTQETQYF. The CDR3 nucleotides are TGTGCCAGCAGCGTTCGGGGGACACAAGAGACCCAGTACTTC.

Many counts were recorded for this clonotype. This chain connects TRBV6-2 or TRBV6-3 to TRBJ2-5; TRBD2 is a possible D gene (5 bases). The CDR3 consists of 20 residues. Per the germline V gene, CDR1 is MNHEY and CDR2 is SVGEGT. Trimming took off 2 bases at V and 6 bases at J, with 31 bases between the two ends. The CDR3 loop reads CASSYESVAAADGPRKTQYF. The CDR3 DNA reads TGTGCCAGCAGTTACGAGTCAGTGGCAGCGGCCGACGGGCCCCGGAAGACCCAGTACTTC.

This clonotype was found many times. V usage is TRBV6-2 or TRBV6-3 and J usage is TRBJ1-2, with no clear D. The germline CDR1 and CDR2 sequences are MNHEY and SVGEGT. The V and J ends lost 1 base and 3 bases respectively, with 15 bases between them. The CDR3 loop spans 16 amino acids. DNA of the CDR3: TGTGCCAGCAGTTACTTATCCGGGTTTCAGGACTATGGCTACACCTTC. Amino acid sequence: CASSYLSGFQDYGYTF.